Following are 32 T cell receptor beta chains from one sample sequenced in a study of control samples from healthy donors and cancer patients. Profiled with immunoSEQ multiplex PCR; TCRdb holds only in-frame clones, not every one. The sample has 150,000 or so clones, roughly 90% seen once. Sequenced sample: blood. The receptors stem from a man aged 30-40 years in good health.

The chain joins TRBV28 to TRBJ1-5; unclear D gene. In germline, CDR1 is MDHEN, CDR2 SYDVKM. CDR3 length: 15 residues. V lost 3 bases, J lost 1 base, and 10 bases lay in between. Written as DNA, the CDR3 is TGTGCCAGCAGTTTCCCAGGTTGGAGCAATCAGCCCCAGCATTTT. Its protein is CASSFPGWSNQPQHF.

This chain connects TRBV19 to TRBJ2-1; 11 bases line up with TRBD2. V lost 7 bases and J lost 8; bases outside the gene matches: 25. CDR3 length: 20 amino acids. The germline V gene encodes CDR1 LNHDA and CDR2 SQIVND (reference sequence). The CDR3, as DNA: TGTGCCAGTACCCAGGGGGAGCTAGCGGGAGGTACACATCGCAACCATGAGCAGTTCTTC. Protein product: CASTQGELAGGTHRNHEQFF. Based on the CDR3 plus reference TRBV19 and TRBJ2-1, the full variable domain is DGGITQSPKYLFRKEGQNVTLSCEQNLNHDAMYWYRQDPGQGLRLIYYSQIVNDFQKGDIAEGYSVSREKKESFPLTVTSAQKNPTAFYLCASTQGELAGGTHRNHEQFFGPGTRLTVL.

This clone was recorded a few times. The chain links TRBV5-1 to TRBJ2-1, with TRBD1 matching over 9 bases. The germline V gene has CDR1 SGHRS and CDR2 YFSETQ. The CDR3 is 17 amino acids. Germline trimming cut 4 bases from V and 2 bases from J; bases unmatched to any gene: 10. CDR3 nucleotide sequence: TGCGCCAGCAGCCCGGACAGGGGAGGGAGCACCTACAATGAGCAGTTCTTC. This encodes CASSPDRGGSTYNEQFF.

This rearrangement joins TRBV27 to TRBJ2-7; possible D gene TRBD1, 6 bases. The CDR3 totals 15 residues. Germline-derived CDR1 and CDR2 are MNHEY and SMNVEV (reference sequence). With 0 bases removed from V and 4 bases from J, the gap between germline ends came to 13 bases. The CDR3 DNA reads as TGTGCCAGCAGTTTATCGACAGGACCGGGGTACGAGCAGTACTTC. This sequence encodes CASSLSTGPGYEQYF.

V usage is TRBV5-4 and J usage is TRBJ2-5, with a possible D match to TRBD2 (6 bases). The CDR3 covers 14 residues. The germline V gene encodes CDR1 SGHNT and CDR2 YYREEE (reference sequence). Trimming took off 2 bases at V and 3 bases at J, with 11 bases between the two ends. The CDR3 nucleotides are TGTGCCAGCAGCTTAGGGACTGCTAAAGAGACCCAGTACTTC. Translation: CASSLGTAKETQYF.

V is TRBV18 and J is TRBJ1-1, with 8 bases matching TRBD1. V lost 4 bases to trimming and J lost 5 bases; unmatched junction nucleotides: 12. Germline V gives CDR1 KGHSH, CDR2 LQKENI. CDR3 length: 16 residues. The CDR3 here is CASSRGPGQGATEAFF. CDR3 DNA sequence: TGTGCCAGCTCACGGGGCCCGGGTCAGGGGGCGACTGAAGCTTTCTTT.

V usage is TRBV7-2 and J usage is TRBJ1-5, with 7 bases aligning to TRBD1. CDR1 and CDR2 from the germline V gene are SGHTA and FQGNSA. CDR3 size: 15 residues. The junction had 7 bases not matched to a gene; V was cut back by 4 bases and J by 4 bases. CDR3 in amino acids: CASSSGQAGNQPQHF. The CDR3 coding sequence is TGTGCCAGCAGCTCCGGACAGGCTGGTAATCAGCCCCAGCATTTT.

This clone was observed a few times. The DNA for the CDR3 is TGTGCCAGCAGCTTGTGGGGCGGAGGATATAATTCACCCCTCCACTTT. Protein: CASSLWGGGYNSPLHF. The J gene is TRBJ1-6, the V gene TRBV7-2; tentative D call: TRBD1 (5 bases). Trimming took 3 bases from V and 4 from J, leaving 13 bases between them. The CDR3 has 16 amino acids. Germline CDR1 reads SGHTA; CDR2 reads FQGNSA.

This sequence joins TRBV18 and TRBJ2-3; the D is unclear. The CDR3 is made up of 16 amino acids. V lost 3 bases to trimming and J lost 2 bases, with 15 bases between them. Germline CDR1 and CDR2: KGHSH and LQKENI. The CDR3 DNA reads TGTGCCAGCTCACCTTACCCGGGTTCTATCACAGATACGCAGTATTTT. This translates into CASSPYPGSITDTQYF.

This sequence joins TRBV5-6 and TRBJ2-3, with D maybe TRBD1 (6 bases). The germline V and J ends were trimmed by 0 bases and 0 bases, with 14 bases remaining between them. The CDR3 is 17 residues long. Germline V gives CDR1 SGHDT, CDR2 YYEEEE. CDR3 coding DNA: TGTGCCAGCAGCTTGGTCAGGGGTGGTGGTAGCACAGATACGCAGTATTTT. Its translation is CASSLVRGGGSTDTQYF.

This sequence joins TRBV7-9 and TRBJ1-2; D gene uncertain. This CDR3 is 15 amino acids long. Trimming removed 2 bases at V and 0 bases at J, with 10 bases between. CDR1 SEHNR and CDR2 FQNEAQ come from the germline V gene (reference sequence). CDR3 DNA sequence: TGTGCCAGCAGCTTACATGTCATCTCTAACTATGGCTACACCTTC. This translates into CASSLHVISNYGYTF.

The gene calls are TRBV7-3 and TRBJ2-3, with 8 bases lining up with TRBD2. CDR3 length equals 13 residues. V was pared by 5 bases and J by 6 bases, with 4 bases of the junction left unmatched. Germline V gives CDR1 SGHTA, CDR2 FQGTGA. CDR3 loop: CASSLSGEDTQYF. For the CDR3, the DNA is TGTGCCAGCAGCCTTAGCGGGGAGGATACGCAGTATTTT.

The chain has TRBV7-9 and TRBJ2-5; D might be TRBD2 (6 bases). Germline CDR1 and CDR2: SEHNR and FQNEAQ (reference sequence). The V end was cut by 3 bases, the J end by 1 base, with 12 bases between. CDR3 length: 15 residues. CDR3 region: CASSFSAGLQETQYF. DNA for the CDR3: TGTGCCAGCAGCTTCTCGGCGGGACTCCAAGAGACCCAGTACTTC.

CDR3 in DNA: TGTGCCACCAGTGGGGAGGCAGGGGGGACAGATACGCAGTATTTT. Residues: CATSGEAGGTDTQYF. The chain is built from TRBV24-1 and TRBJ2-3, with a possible D match to TRBD1 (7 bases). Trimming pared 5 bases from V and 3 bases from J, leaving 14 bases between. CDR3 length equals 15 residues. CDR1 is KGHDR and CDR2 is SFDVKD in the germline V gene.

This chain uses TRBV30 with TRBJ1-5; 8 positions match TRBD1. The CDR3 covers 17 residues. J lost 0 bases, V lost 5 bases, and 12 bases had no gene match. The V gene's germline CDR1 is GTSNPN and CDR2 SVGIG (reference sequence). The CDR3 protein is CAWQDRELSYSNQPQHF. The CDR3 DNA follows: TGTGCCTGGCAGGACAGGGAACTCTCTTATAGCAATCAGCCCCAGCATTTT.

This clone was observed a handful of times. This chain connects TRBV10-3 to TRBJ2-2; D is undetermined. Trimming stripped 4 bases from V and 5 bases from J, with 17 bases between. This CDR3 region has 16 residues. Looked up from germline, CDR1 is ENHRY and CDR2 is SYGVKD. CDR3 coding DNA: TGTGCCATCAGTGGTACGGGCACCTCGACGACCGGGGAGCTGTTTTTT. Residues: CAISGTGTSTTGELFF.

The J gene is TRBJ2-3, the V gene TRBV25-1; unclear D gene. This CDR3 is built from 12 residues. The ends were cut back, 8 bases at V and 6 bases at J, with 12 bases in the middle. From germline, CDR1 is MGHDK and CDR2 SYGVNS. The CDR3 DNA reads as TGTGCCAGCCTGTCACGTGGCGATACGCAGTATTTT. As protein: CASLSRGDTQYF.

This chain links TRBV19 with TRBJ2-1; D might be TRBD1 (5 bases). Trimming cost V 6 bases and J 0 bases, with 12 bases left between them. This CDR3 spans 15 amino acids. The germline gives CDR1 LNHDA, CDR2 SQIVND (reference sequence). The CDR3, as DNA: TGTGCCAGTAGCCACCGACAGAGCTCCTACAATGAGCAGTTCTTC. It translates to CASSHRQSSYNEQFF.

The chain links TRBV2 to TRBJ1-2; D is unclear. Between the trimmed V and J ends, which lost 7 bases and 7 bases, there was a span of 25 bases. Germline V gene sequence: CDR1 SNHLY, CDR2 FYNNEI. This CDR3 comprises 16 residues. The CDR3 nucleotides are TGTGCCAGCATTCCGCAGGAGGGCGTTATTTCGGGTGGCTACACCTTC. Protein product: CASIPQEGVISGGYTF.

The chain links TRBV11-3 to TRBJ2-7; unclear D gene. This CDR3 contains 14 residues. The V gene lost 1 base and the J gene lost 3 bases, with 10 bases spanning the gap. CDR1 is SGHNT and CDR2 is YENEEA in the germline V gene. The CDR3 region is CASSLAGRNYEQYF. CDR3 DNA: TGTGCCAGCAGCTTAGCGGGTCGGAACTACGAGCAGTACTTC.

This rearrangement joins TRBV7-2 to TRBJ2-5; possibly TRBD1 or TRBD2 for D (6 bases each). This CDR3 is built from 15 residues. Per the germline V gene, CDR1 is SGHTA and CDR2 is FQGNSA. V lost 1 base and J lost 4, with 13 bases in between. CDR3 DNA: TGTGCCAGCAGCTTAGTAGGGGGGTGGACAGAGACCCAGTACTTC. Encoded protein: CASSLVGGWTETQYF.

CDR3 in amino acids: CASGPQVGDQPQHF. The CDR3 DNA is TGTGCCAGCGGCCCGCAAGTGGGGGATCAGCCCCAGCATTTT. The rearrangement links TRBV6-5 to TRBJ1-5; possibly TRBD1 for D (5 bases). This CDR3 has 14 amino acids. V dropped 8 bases and J dropped 5 bases, with 16 bases sitting between them. CDR1 and CDR2 from the germline V gene are MNHEY and SVGAGI.

The chain recombines TRBV3-1 (or the pseudogene TRBV3-2) with TRBJ2-2; TRBD1 is a possible D gene (5 bases). The CDR3 spans 16 residues. Germline V gene lookup returns CDR1 LGHDT and CDR2 YNNKEL (reference sequence). Trimming cost V 4 bases and J 0 bases, with 12 bases left between them. The DNA of the CDR3 is TGTGCCAGCAGCCGGCAGGGTGGCCCGAACACCGGGGAGCTGTTTTTT. Translating gives CASSRQGGPNTGELFF.

The chain couples TRBV27 to TRBJ1-1, with D uncertain. The CDR3 consists of 13 residues. CDR1 is MNHEY and CDR2 is SMNVEV in the germline V gene (reference sequence). The V end was cut by 5 bases, the J end by 1 base, with 8 bases between. The CDR3 protein is CASSPAPNTEAFF. CDR3 bases: TGTGCCAGCAGTCCCGCCCCGAACACTGAAGCTTTCTTT.

The V and J genes are TRBV6-2 or TRBV6-3 and TRBJ1-2; D unresolved. The CDR3 is 15 residues long. V was shortened by 3 bases and J by 8 bases, with 19 bases between the two germline ends. In germline, CDR1 is MNHEY, CDR2 SVGEGT. CDR3 sequence: CASSYIVGGQTGYTF. CDR3 DNA: TGTGCCAGCAGTTATATAGTGGGAGGGCAGACGGGCTACACCTTC.

This chain connects TRBV11-2 to TRBJ1-1, with D uncertain. Germline V gene data show CDR1 as SGHAT and CDR2 as FQNNGV. The CDR3 is made up of 13 amino acids. Trimming shortened V by 1 base and J by 6 bases, and 9 bases separated the two germline ends. The CDR3 region is CASSLGYPAEAFF. CDR3 DNA: TGTGCCAGCAGCTTAGGTTATCCGGCTGAAGCTTTCTTT.

V and J are TRBV29-1 and TRBJ1-5; the D gene is possibly TRBD1 (5 bases). Trimming pared 6 bases from V and 0 bases from J, leaving 15 bases between. CDR1 SQVTM and CDR2 ANQGSEA come from the germline V gene. This CDR3 has 15 amino acids. The CDR3 reads CSVAGGQDSNQPQHF. The DNA of the CDR3 is TGCAGCGTGGCCGGGGGTCAAGATAGCAATCAGCCCCAGCATTTT.

This rearrangement joins TRBV19 to TRBJ2-5, with D maybe TRBD1 (5 bases). CDR1 and CDR2 (germline): LNHDA, SQIVND (reference sequence). This CDR3 comprises 14 residues. V was clipped by 2 bases and J by 5 bases, with 12 bases between them. For the CDR3, the DNA is TGTGCCAGTAGTATAAGCAGGGCGAGGGAGACCCAGTACTTC. Amino acid sequence: CASSISRARETQYF.

This chain connects TRBV5-1 to TRBJ1-2; the D gene is possibly TRBD1 (5 bases). Trimming took 0 bases from V and 9 from J, leaving 18 bases between them. The length of the CDR3 is 15 residues. Germline V CDR1 and CDR2: SGHRS, YFSETQ. Here the CDR3 DNA reads TGCGCCAGCAGCTTGGAGGTGGGAAAAGGGGAACGCTACACCTTC. Its protein is CASSLEVGKGERYTF.

J is TRBJ1-1 and V is TRBV7-2; D ambiguous. This CDR3 has 12 residues. CDR1 SGHTA and CDR2 FQGNSA come from the germline V gene. V dropped 5 bases and J dropped 8 bases, with 12 bases sitting between them. CDR3 amino acids: CASSTQPGEAFF. The DNA of the CDR3 is TGTGCCAGCAGCACCCAACCGGGCGAAGCTTTCTTT.

The table lists this clone with a few counts. V is TRBV5-1 and J is TRBJ2-5; 9 bases are a match to TRBD2. The CDR3 extends over 14 amino acids. V lost 4 bases to trimming and J lost 2 bases; unmatched junction nucleotides: 3. The V gene's germline CDR1 is SGHRS and CDR2 YFSETQ. The DNA of the CDR3 is TGCGCCAGCAGCCCGACTAGCGGACAAGAGACCCAGTACTTC. Translating it yields CASSPTSGQETQYF.

The V call is TRBV18, the J call TRBJ2-1, with unresolved D. CDR3 length: 11 residues. Germline CDR1 reads KGHSH; CDR2 reads LQKENI. Between the trimmed V and J ends, which lost 2 bases and 15 bases, there was a span of 11 bases. This CDR3 reads CASSPGQDRFF. For the CDR3, the DNA is TGTGCCAGCTCACCAGGGCAAGATCGGTTCTTC.